The 29 T cell receptor beta chains below all came from one sample that was sequenced in a study of identical twins. TCRdb re-derived calls from the 5' RACE reads in MiXCR, one entry per CDR3 protein. The table shows 280,000 or so distinct CDR3 sequences, with about 8.9% occurring only once. These records were also assigned to another study, of yellow fever vaccine responses in identical twins.

Sequencing was carried out using memory (CD45RO+) T cells sorted from blood. Receptors were obtained from a woman between 18 and 29 years old in good health.

The chain links TRBV5-1 to TRBJ1-1; no firm D call. Germline CDR1 is SGHRS and CDR2 is YFSETQ. This CDR3 spans 14 amino acids. The V end lost 4 bases, the J end lost 1 base, and 11 bases lay between the germline ends. The CDR3 here is CASSLALANTEAFF. The CDR3 region has the DNA TGCGCCAGCAGCCTAGCTTTGGCGAACACTGAAGCTTTCTTT. The entire variable domain, with the rest obtained from reference TRBV5-1 and TRBJ1-1, is as follows: KAGVTQTPRYLIKTRGQQVTLSCSPISGHRSVSWYQQTPGQGLQFLFEYFSETQRNKGNFPGRFSGRQFSNSRSEMNVSTLELGDSALYLCASSLALANTEAFFGQGTRLTVV.

This clonotype has a handful of counts. J is TRBJ2-1 and V is TRBV7-9; 8 bases map to TRBD2. Germline V gene lookup returns CDR1 SEHNR and CDR2 FQNEAQ (reference sequence). Trimming took 5 bases from V and 2 from J; bases not matched to a gene: 5. The CDR3 is made up of 15 amino acids. CDR3 region: CASSLSGTTYNEQFF. CDR3 nucleotide sequence: TGTGCCAGCAGCCTTAGCGGGACGACCTACAATGAGCAGTTCTTC.

This clonotype was recorded a few times. The chain is built from TRBV29-1 and TRBJ1-1; no clear D gene. Germline loops: CDR1 SQVTM, CDR2 ANQGSEA. The CDR3 extends over 13 amino acids. V dropped 4 bases and J dropped 1 base, with 10 bases sitting between them. DNA for the CDR3: TGCAGCGTTGTACGCTCGACGAACACTGAAGCTTTCTTT. Translated: CSVVRSTNTEAFF.

Only a few counts were recorded for this clonotype. The CDR3 loop is CASRDPTDTQYF. CDR3 in DNA: TGTGCCAGCAGGGACCCCACAGATACGCAGTATTTT. This sequence joins TRBV2 and TRBJ2-3; D is uncertain. Germline CDR1 reads SNHLY; CDR2 reads FYNNEI. The CDR3 covers 12 residues. Trimming took off 6 bases at V and 2 bases at J, with 6 bases between the two ends.

The chain couples TRBV5-1 to TRBJ2-1; 8 bases match TRBD2. Germline V lookup: CDR1 SGHRS, CDR2 YFSETQ. This CDR3 has 15 amino acids. J lost 5 bases, V lost 1 base, and 5 bases had no gene match. CDR3 sequence reads: CASSLIGGAHNEQFF. The CDR3 DNA sequence: TGCGCCAGCAGCTTGATCGGGGGGGCCCACAATGAGCAGTTCTTC. The variable domain in full, with the rest retrieved from reference TRBV5-1 and TRBJ2-1, is KAGVTQTPRYLIKTRGQQVTLSCSPISGHRSVSWYQQTPGQGLQFLFEYFSETQRNKGNFPGRFSGRQFSNSRSEMNVSTLELGDSALYLCASSLIGGAHNEQFFGPGTRLTVL.

The chain is built from TRBV19 and TRBJ1-5; D is unclear. The CDR3 extends over 13 amino acids. Trimming cost V 3 bases and J 4 bases, with 7 bases left between them. Germline CDR1 is LNHDA and CDR2 is SQIVND (reference sequence). As DNA, the CDR3 is TGTGCCAGTAGTATGGATCCTAATCAGCCCCAGCATTTT. Amino acid sequence: CASSMDPNQPQHF.

This clonotype appeared a few times. The V and J genes are TRBV12-3 or TRBV12-4 and TRBJ2-5, with D unresolved. The V end was cut by 1 base, the J end by 5 bases, with 20 bases between. The CDR3 totals 17 residues. Here the CDR3 reads CASSLGRLMGPWETQYF. CDR3 nucleotides: TGTGCCAGCAGTTTAGGACGGCTAATGGGTCCTTGGGAGACCCAGTACTTC.

This clonotype was seen only a few times. The chain has TRBV6-1 and TRBJ2-1; 8 positions match TRBD1. The CDR3 is 19 amino acids. Germline V gene sequence: CDR1 MNHNS, CDR2 SASEGT. V gave up 2 bases and J gave up 2 bases; unmatched junction bases: 14. CDR3 in amino acids: CASSEPRDRRSRTYNEQFF. The CDR3 DNA reads as TGTGCCAGCAGTGAACCTCGGGACAGGCGCTCCCGAACCTACAATGAGCAGTTCTTC.

This clonotype has a count of ten or more. The chain uses TRBV7-9 and TRBJ1-1, with 8 nucleotides matching TRBD1. The CDR3 is made up of 14 amino acids. Per the germline V gene, CDR1 is SEHNR and CDR2 is FQNEAQ (reference sequence). V lost 5 bases and J lost 4; bases outside the gene matches: 6. The DNA for the CDR3 is TGTGCCAGCAGCCCGACAGGGGTAGGCACTGAAGCTTTCTTT. Amino acids: CASSPTGVGTEAFF.

Ten or more counts support this clonotype. The gene calls are TRBV5-1 and TRBJ1-2; D remains unclear. CDR1 is SGHRS, CDR2 YFSETQ, per germline. Trimming pared 0 bases from V and 4 bases from J, leaving 10 bases between. The CDR3 is 14 residues long. CDR3 amino acids: CASSLEMASYGYTF. The CDR3 DNA reads TGCGCCAGCAGCTTGGAAATGGCCTCCTATGGCTACACCTTC.

This clonotype came up many times. The chain combines TRBV6-5 with TRBJ2-7; D gene ambiguous. The germline V gene has CDR1 MNHEY and CDR2 SVGAGI. Deletions cut 4 bases from V and 9 bases from J, with 7 bases between. This CDR3 has 10 residues. CDR3 bases: TGTGCCAGCAGTTCGGGCCGGCAGTACTTC. Amino acid sequence: CASSSGRQYF.

This clonotype was counted a few times. The chain is built from TRBV29-1 and TRBJ1-1; TRBD1 matches 7 bases. In germline, CDR1 is SQVTM, CDR2 ANQGSEA. CDR3 length: 13 residues. The V gene end was trimmed by 7 bases and the J gene end by 4 bases; junction bases not matched to a gene: 9. CDR3 coding DNA: TGCAGCGGACACAGGGGTCGGGGCACTGAAGCTTTCTTT. It encodes CSGHRGRGTEAFF.

V and J are TRBV3-1 and TRBJ2-5; 12 bases are a match to TRBD2. V shed 3 bases and J 5 bases; nucleotides not matched to a gene: 4. The CDR3 covers 15 residues. Germline CDR1 LGHDT, CDR2 YNNKEL (reference sequence). The CDR3 reads CASSHSTSGGETQYF. CDR3 coding DNA: TGTGCCAGCAGCCACTCGACTAGCGGGGGTGAGACCCAGTACTTC.

This clonotype has a count of ten or more. The V and J genes are TRBV4-2 and TRBJ2-1; TRBD2 might be the D (5 bases). Trimming shortened V by 4 bases and J by 2 bases, and 15 bases separated the two germline ends. Germline V lookup: CDR1 LGHNA, CDR2 YNFKEQ. CDR3 length: 16 amino acids. CDR3 DNA sequence: TGTGCCAGCAGCCGACGACTATCGGCCCCCTACAATGAGCAGTTCTTC. Its translation: CASSRRLSAPYNEQFF.

This clonotype was seen a few times. V is TRBV20-1 and J is TRBJ2-5, with D uncertain. The CDR3 consists of 11 residues. The germline CDR1 and CDR2 sequences are DFQATT and SNEGSKA (reference sequence). Trimming pared 1 base from V and 4 bases from J, leaving 4 bases between. CDR3 bases: TGCAGTGCTAGAGTGACAGAGACCCAGTACTTC. This codes for CSARVTETQYF.

A few counts support this clonotype. The chain recombines TRBV5-5 with TRBJ1-4; D gene unclear. Trimming took off 4 bases at V and 8 bases at J, with 12 bases between the two ends. There are 13 residues in the CDR3. The germline gives CDR1 SGHKS, CDR2 YYEKEE (reference sequence). The CDR3 DNA sequence: TGTGCCAGCAGCCCTATTTTTAACGAAAAACTGTTTTTT. Encoded protein: CASSPIFNEKLFF.

This chain connects TRBV24-1 to TRBJ2-1; TRBD1 matches 8 bases. CDR1 and CDR2 (germline): KGHDR, SFDVKD. With V trimmed by 4 bases and J by 5 bases, 6 bases remained unmatched. The CDR3 loop spans 15 amino acids. The CDR3 here is CATSEPGQGHNEQFF. CDR3 nucleotide sequence: TGTGCCACCAGTGAACCCGGACAGGGACACAATGAGCAGTTCTTC.

This clonotype has at least ten counts. The chain combines TRBV28 with TRBJ2-5, with 11 nucleotides matching TRBD2. V was pared by 6 bases and J by 5 bases, with 11 bases of the junction left unmatched. The germline V gene encodes CDR1 MDHEN and CDR2 SYDVKM. This CDR3 is built from 16 residues. The CDR3 loop reads CASSRPLAGVGETQYF. Here the CDR3 DNA reads TGTGCCAGCAGCCGCCCACTAGCGGGAGTGGGCGAGACCCAGTACTTC.

There are many counts of this clonotype. The CDR3 region is CASLPGGANTGELFF. In DNA, the CDR3 is TGCGCCAGCCTCCCGGGGGGAGCGAACACCGGGGAGCTGTTTTTT. This rearrangement joins TRBV5-1 to TRBJ2-2; 7 positions match TRBD2. The ends lost 7 bases at V and 0 bases at J; junction bases unmatched: 6. Per the germline V gene, CDR1 is SGHRS and CDR2 is YFSETQ. The CDR3 sequence is 15 residues long. Combining the CDR3 with reference TRBV5-1 and TRBJ2-2 gives the whole variable domain KAGVTQTPRYLIKTRGQQVTLSCSPISGHRSVSWYQQTPGQGLQFLFEYFSETQRNKGNFPGRFSGRQFSNSRSEMNVSTLELGDSALYLCASLPGGANTGELFFGEGSRLTVL.

There are a few counts of this clonotype. The J gene is TRBJ2-2, the V gene TRBV6-1; a possible D gene is TRBD2 (6 bases). The CDR3 extends over 15 amino acids. CDR1 MNHNS and CDR2 SASEGT come from the germline V gene. V was clipped by 8 bases and J by 1 base, with 14 bases between them. This CDR3 is CASLHGGRNTGELFF. DNA for the CDR3: TGTGCCAGCCTTCACGGGGGTAGGAACACCGGGGAGCTGTTTTTT.

This clonotype was observed many times. The chain links TRBV5-1 to TRBJ2-6, with D perhaps matching TRBD1 (6 bases). The V end was cut by 1 base, the J end by 2 bases, with 7 bases between. CDR1 is SGHRS and CDR2 is YFSETQ in the germline V gene. This CDR3 has 15 amino acids. CDR3 bases: TGCGCCAGCAGCTTGCCAGGGGCTGGGGCCAACGTCCTGACTTTC. Encoded protein: CASSLPGAGANVLTF.

The chain recombines TRBV20-1 with TRBJ1-6, with D perhaps TRBD1 (5 bases). Germline CDR1 reads DFQATT; CDR2 reads SNEGSKA (reference sequence). The V end was cut by 6 bases, the J end by 9 bases, with 18 bases between. This CDR3 region has 14 residues. CDR3 nucleotide sequence: TGCAGTGCGGGGCGGGGGGAAGGGCGTTCACCCCTCCACTTT. It translates to CSAGRGEGRSPLHF.

This clonotype was seen repeatedly, ten times or more. The chain's CDR3 is CASREDKTNEQFF. CDR3 DNA: TGTGCCAGCAGAGAGGACAAGACCAATGAGCAGTTCTTC. The V gene is TRBV6-1, the J gene TRBJ2-1; the D gene is possibly TRBD1 (5 bases). V lost 6 bases to trimming and J lost 6 bases, with 12 bases between them. This CDR3 has 13 residues. Germline values: CDR1 MNHNS, CDR2 SASEGT.

This clonotype was seen more than once but under ten times. This chain joins TRBV11-3 and TRBJ2-7; 10 positions match TRBD2. V trimming: 1 base; J trimming: 5 bases; junction bases outside the gene matches: 5. The CDR3 contains 15 residues. The germline CDR1 and CDR2 sequences are SGHNT and YENEEA. CDR3 nucleotides: TGTGCCAGCAGCTTAGGGCTAGCGGGAGTCAACGAGCAGTACTTC. As protein: CASSLGLAGVNEQYF. Full variable domain (rest looked up from reference TRBV11-3 and TRBJ2-7): EAGVVQSPRYKIIEKKQPVAFWCNPISGHNTLYWYLQNLGQGPELLIRYENEEAVDDSQLPKDRFSAERLKGVDSTLKIQPAELGDSAVYLCASSLGLAGVNEQYFGPGTRLTVT.

This clonotype was seen at least ten times. This sequence joins TRBV7-6 and TRBJ1-5; maybe TRBD1 (5 bases). V lost 1 base to trimming and J lost 3 bases, with 13 bases between them. CDR1 is SGHVS and CDR2 is FNYEAQ in the germline V gene. The CDR3 is made up of 16 amino acids. This chain's CDR3 is CASSLGTGGNNQPQHF. The CDR3 nucleotides are TGTGCCAGCAGCTTAGGTACAGGAGGTAACAATCAGCCCCAGCATTTT.

The chain carries TRBV5-6 and TRBJ2-7; D is undetermined. Trimming removed 0 bases from V and 3 bases from J, with 7 bases in between. Germline CDR1 SGHDT, CDR2 YYEEEE. This CDR3 spans 13 amino acids. CDR3 coding DNA: TGTGCCAGCAGCTTGGCAGGAATCTACGAGCAGTACTTC. This encodes CASSLAGIYEQYF. The full variable domain, completed using reference TRBV5-6 and TRBJ2-7, is DAGVTQSPTHLIKTRGQQVTLRCSPKSGHDTVSWYQQALGQGPQFIFQYYEEEERQRGNFPDRFSGHQFPNYSSELNVNALLLGDSALYLCASSLAGIYEQYFGPGTRLTVT.

Of note for this clonotype: A much larger clone differs by one base, so this may be a read error. The V call is TRBV20-1, the J call TRBJ2-5, with unresolved D. Germline CDR1 reads DFQATT; CDR2 reads SNEGSKA (reference sequence). CDR3 length: 11 residues. The V end lost 2 bases, the J end lost 0 bases, and 1 base lay between the germline ends. DNA for the CDR3: TGCAGTGCTAGAAACCAAGAGACCCAGTACTTC. Protein sequence: CSARNQETQYF.

This clonotype has at least ten counts. A single base separates this from a much larger clone, so it may be a read error. The chain combines TRBV7-8 with TRBJ2-2, with D possibly being TRBD1 (6 bases). Germline V gives CDR1 SGHVS, CDR2 FQNEAQ. The V and J ends lost 3 bases and 0 bases respectively, with 8 bases between them. This CDR3 region has 15 residues. The CDR3 loop reads CASSFGQTNTGELFF. The CDR3 DNA reads TGTGCCAGCAGCTTCGGACAGACGAACACCGGGGAGCTGTTTTTT.

The sample holds many counts of this clonotype. The chain links TRBV28 to TRBJ2-2; D uncertain. There are 16 residues in the CDR3. The germline gives CDR1 MDHEN, CDR2 SYDVKM. Trimming pared 8 bases from V and 1 base from J, leaving 17 bases between. For the CDR3, the DNA is TGTGCCAGCGCAACTAAAGGATCGCGGAACACCGGGGAGCTGTTTTTT. It is translated as CASATKGSRNTGELFF. Together with reference TRBV28 and TRBJ2-2, the CDR3 gives the full variable domain: DVKVTQSSRYLVKRTGEKVFLECVQDMDHENMFWYRQDPGLGLRLIYFSYDVKMKEKGDIPEGYSVSREKKERFSLILESASTNQTSMYLCASATKGSRNTGELFFGEGSRLTVL.